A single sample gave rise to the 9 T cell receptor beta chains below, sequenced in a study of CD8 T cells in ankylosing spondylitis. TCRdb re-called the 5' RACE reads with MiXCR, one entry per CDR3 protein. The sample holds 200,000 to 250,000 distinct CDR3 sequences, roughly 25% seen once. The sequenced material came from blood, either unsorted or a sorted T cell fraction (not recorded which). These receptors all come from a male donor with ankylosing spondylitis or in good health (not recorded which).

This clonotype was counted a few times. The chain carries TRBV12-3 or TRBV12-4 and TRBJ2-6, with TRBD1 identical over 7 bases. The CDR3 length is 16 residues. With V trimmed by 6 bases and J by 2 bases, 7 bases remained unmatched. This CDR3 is CASRPGQSPGANVLTF. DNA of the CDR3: TGTGCCAGCAGACCGGGACAGTCCCCTGGGGCCAACGTCCTGACTTTC.

The DNA for the CDR3 is TGTGCCAGCAGTGACAGACAATTTCGTGATCAGCCCCAGCATTTT. Translated: CASSDRQFRDQPQHF. The chain carries TRBV12-3 or TRBV12-4 and TRBJ1-5; D possibly corresponds to TRBD1 (5 bases). V was cut by 5 bases and J by 5 bases, with 16 bases left in between. The CDR3 covers 15 residues.

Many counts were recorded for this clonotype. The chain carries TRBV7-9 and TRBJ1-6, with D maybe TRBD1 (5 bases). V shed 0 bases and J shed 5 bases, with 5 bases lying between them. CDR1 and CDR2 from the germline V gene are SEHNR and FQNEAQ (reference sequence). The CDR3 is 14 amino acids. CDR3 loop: CASSLATDNSPLHF. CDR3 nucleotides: TGTGCCAGCAGCTTAGCGACAGATAATTCACCCCTCCACTTT.

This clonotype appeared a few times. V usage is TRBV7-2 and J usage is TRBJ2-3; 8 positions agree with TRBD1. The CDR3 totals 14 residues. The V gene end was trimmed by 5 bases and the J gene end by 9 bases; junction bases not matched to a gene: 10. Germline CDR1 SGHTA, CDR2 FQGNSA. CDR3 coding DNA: TGTGCCAGCAGCCTCGGACAGGGAAGAAAGACGCAGTATTTT. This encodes CASSLGQGRKTQYF.

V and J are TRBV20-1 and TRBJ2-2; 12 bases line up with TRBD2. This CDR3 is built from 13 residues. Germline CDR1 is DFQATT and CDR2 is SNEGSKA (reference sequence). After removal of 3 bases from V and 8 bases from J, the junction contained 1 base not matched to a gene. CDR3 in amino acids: CSARTSGRGELFF. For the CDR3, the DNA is TGCAGTGCTAGGACTAGCGGGAGAGGGGAGCTGTTTTTT.

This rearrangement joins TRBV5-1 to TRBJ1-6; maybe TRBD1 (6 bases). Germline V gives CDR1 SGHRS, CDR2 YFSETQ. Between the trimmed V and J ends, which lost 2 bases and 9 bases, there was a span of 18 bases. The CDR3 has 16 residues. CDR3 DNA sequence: TGCGCCAGCAGCTTAAGAGACGTCACGGACAGTTCACCCCTCCACTTT. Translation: CASSLRDVTDSSPLHF.

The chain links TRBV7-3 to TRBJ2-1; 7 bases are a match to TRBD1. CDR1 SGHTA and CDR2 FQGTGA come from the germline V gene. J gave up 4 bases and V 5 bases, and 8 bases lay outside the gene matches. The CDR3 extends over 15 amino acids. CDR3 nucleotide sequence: TGTGCCAGCAGCCCAGACAGGGACGCTTACAATGAGCAGTTCTTC. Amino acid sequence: CASSPDRDAYNEQFF.

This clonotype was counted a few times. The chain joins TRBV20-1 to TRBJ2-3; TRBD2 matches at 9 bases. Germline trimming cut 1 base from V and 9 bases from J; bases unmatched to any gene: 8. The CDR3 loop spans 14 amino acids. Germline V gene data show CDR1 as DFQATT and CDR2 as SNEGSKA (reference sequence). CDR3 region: CSARAGTSRGTQYF. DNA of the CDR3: TGCAGTGCTAGAGCCGGGACTAGCAGGGGCACGCAGTATTTT.

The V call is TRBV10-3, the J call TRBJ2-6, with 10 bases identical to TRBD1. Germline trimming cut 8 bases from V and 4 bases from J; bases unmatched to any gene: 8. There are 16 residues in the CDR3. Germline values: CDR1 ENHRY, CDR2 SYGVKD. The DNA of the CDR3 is TGTGCCATCCTTAGGACAGGGGGTACGGGGGCCAACGTCCTGACTTTC. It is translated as CAILRTGGTGANVLTF.